This TCR beta chain appears in the sequencing data of a study of blood T cell repertoires in COVID-19. Original analysis: Amplifying reference gene primers gave estimates of nucleated cell counts. Sequenced by immunoSEQ multiplex PCR; TCRdb stores in-frame clones only, minus some. D and trimming come from the DNA, and the V and J calls and clone size come from that table. The sample records some 44,000 clones, around 93% being singletons. Germline V CDR1 and CDR2: LGHNA, YSLEER. The CDR3 is 11 amino acids. A single count supports this clone. A junction boundary mismatches the germline segment, possibly from a read error.

The sample taken for sequencing was peripheral blood. The receptor's source is a human donor in a cohort sampled during active COVID-19. The rearrangement joins TRBV4-3 to TRBJ2-7, with TRBD1 matching over 9 bases. CDR3 region: CASSQDGTGCF. CDR3 nucleotides: TGCGCCAGCAGCCAAGATGGGACAGGGTGCTTC.